Sequencing of this TCR beta chain was carried out in a study of T cells in Graves' hyperthyroidism and ophthalmopathy. Graves' hyperthyroidism showing no ophthalmopathy progression within 18 months was considered stable. This CDR3 region has 15 residues. The germline V gene has CDR1 DFQATT and CDR2 SNEGSKA (reference sequence). J gave up 6 bases and V 6 bases, and 13 bases lay outside the gene matches. Researchers took RNA transcripts and amplified the TCR beta CDR3 regions from them. In the first-round RT-PCR of the TCR CDR3, the HTBI primer set was used. From the multiplex PCR reads, TCRdb called clonotypes with MiXCR, one entry per CDR3 protein. The table records some 440,000 distinct CDR3 sequences, around a sixth of them present only once. This clonotype came up a few times.

Sequenced material: blood. The sequence was obtained from a woman younger than 35 with Graves' hyperthyroidism. The chain combines TRBV20-1 with TRBJ1-4; 7 nucleotides agree with TRBD1. CDR3 in DNA: TGCAGTGCCAACCAATGGACAGGTCGGGATGAAAAACTGTTTTTT. Encoded protein: CSANQWTGRDEKLFF.